The 27 T cell receptor beta chains below were found in one sample sequenced in a study of molecular identifiers for immune sequencing clone quantification (dated 2018 in TCRdb). The protocol used for the library was PCR. Instrument on record: Illumina HiSeq 4000. The raw public reads went through TCRdb reprocessing: fastp at Q25, MiXCR clone calling, in-frame beta chains kept. One record per CDR3 amino acid sequence lists the most common genes and DNA. A total of 460,000 or so distinct CDR3 sequences appear in this sample, about 20% of them only once. Around 0.84% of the sample comes from the top ten. Sequencing was done on a sample of naive CD8+ T cells from blood, with Jurkat cell RNA spiked in. The label giving this sample's cell subset or site can be read as: FACS-sorted CD8+CD4-CCR7+CD45RA+ naive T cells. These receptors were taken from a human donor in good health. Some libraries in this study had Jurkat cell RNA spiked in.

This clonotype occurred a few times. A read error may account for a junction end that differs from germline. The chain joins TRBV11-2 to TRBJ2-1, with D possibly being TRBD1 (6 bases). The CDR3 has 14 residues. The V gene's germline CDR1 is SGHAT and CDR2 FQNNGV. In DNA form, the CDR3 reads TGTGCCAGCAGCTTAGGGGGGCCCTACAATGAGCGGTTCTTC. Translated: CASSLGGPYNERFF.

This clonotype was found a few times. The rearrangement joins TRBV14 to TRBJ1-1; D gene ambiguous. The germline V gene encodes CDR1 SGHDN and CDR2 FVKESK. Trimming cost V 4 bases and J 4 bases, with 10 bases left between them. CDR3 length: 13 amino acids. The CDR3 sequence is CASSLLAPTEAFF. DNA of the CDR3: TGTGCCAGCAGCCTTTTGGCCCCCACTGAAGCTTTCTTT.

The sample holds a few counts of this clonotype. This chain links TRBV30 with TRBJ1-3, with D possibly TRBD1 on 6 matching bases. The CDR3 is 15 residues long. From germline, CDR1 is GTSNPN and CDR2 SVGIG (reference sequence). V dropped 4 bases and J dropped 2 bases, with 15 bases sitting between them. The CDR3 sequence is CAWTLTGGPGNTIYF. The CDR3 DNA reads as TGTGCCTGGACCCTCACGGGGGGGCCTGGAAACACCATATATTTT.

This rearrangement joins TRBV29-1 to TRBJ2-1, with unresolved D. Trimming took off 0 bases at V and 7 bases at J, with 7 bases between the two ends. CDR1 SQVTM and CDR2 ANQGSEA come from the germline V gene. This CDR3 is built from 12 residues. The CDR3 region is CSVEDGANEQFF. DNA of the CDR3: TGCAGCGTTGAAGACGGAGCAAATGAGCAGTTCTTC.

This clonotype was seen at least ten times. The chain is built from TRBV7-9 and TRBJ1-5, with TRBD1 matching 7 bases. Germline V lookup: CDR1 SEHNR, CDR2 FQNEAQ (reference sequence). The CDR3 consists of 18 residues. J gave up 3 bases and V 4 bases, and 15 bases lay outside the gene matches. CDR3 in DNA: TGTGCCAGCAGCTCCGCGCCGACAGGGAAGGGTGACAATCAGCCCCAGCATTTT. Its translation: CASSSAPTGKGDNQPQHF.

The V gene is TRBV29-1, the J gene TRBJ1-2; D gene ambiguous. Per the germline V gene, CDR1 is SQVTM and CDR2 is ANQGSEA. This CDR3 is built from 11 residues. V lost 6 bases and J lost 6, with 11 bases in between. The CDR3 here is CSVVWRDGYTF. The CDR3 DNA sequence: TGCAGCGTAGTGTGGAGGGATGGCTACACCTTC.

Concerning this clonotype: Because it lacks the conserved phenylalanine or tryptophan at the end, this CDR3 is likely a read error. This chain connects TRBV10-3 to TRBJ1-1; tentative D call: TRBD1 (5 bases). Trimming shortened V by 0 bases and J by 2 bases, and 22 bases separated the two germline ends. Germline loops: CDR1 ENHRY, CDR2 SYGVKD. The CDR3 is 19 amino acids. The CDR3 spells CAISESWGRGVPSNTEAFY. CDR3 nucleotides: TGTGCCATCAGTGAGTCTTGGGGACGTGGGGTCCCGTCCAACACTGAAGCTTTCTAT.

This clonotype was picked up a small number of times. The CDR3 sequence is CASSVSGGSNEKLFF. The CDR3 DNA reads as TGTGCCAGCAGCGTGTCCGGGGGTTCTAATGAAAAACTGTTTTTT. This chain joins TRBV9 and TRBJ1-4, with D perhaps TRBD1 (5 bases). This CDR3 is 15 amino acids long. From germline, CDR1 is SGDLS and CDR2 YYNGEE. Deletions cut 2 bases from V and 3 bases from J, with 11 bases between.

The V gene is TRBV4-3, the J gene TRBJ2-3; 9 bases fit TRBD2. Germline assignment: CDR1 LGHNA and CDR2 YSLEER. The ends lost 1 base at V and 2 bases at J; junction bases unmatched: 7. The CDR3 has 17 amino acids. CDR3 nucleotides: TGCGCCAGCAGCCAAGTACCGGGGACTAGCACCACAGATACGCAGTATTTT. Translated: CASSQVPGTSTTDTQYF.

Comments on this clonotype: This could be a read error, since a much larger clone is one nucleotide away. V gene TRBV5-4 combines with J gene TRBJ1-1; D not certain. Between the trimmed V and J ends, which lost 0 bases and 3 bases, there was a span of 9 bases. Germline CDR1 reads SGHNT; CDR2 reads YYREEE (reference sequence). The length of the CDR3 is 14 residues. CDR3 residues: CASSLGGSHTEAFF. The CDR3 bases are TGTGCCAGCAGCTTGGGAGGGAGCCACACTGAAGCTTTCTTT.

The rearrangement joins TRBV5-1 to TRBJ2-7; perhaps TRBD1 as D (5 bases). The V gene's germline CDR1 is SGHRS and CDR2 YFSETQ. V shed 0 bases and J shed 2 bases, with 12 bases lying between them. The length of the CDR3 is 15 residues. DNA for the CDR3: TGCGCCAGCAGCTTGGAGTGGGGCAGGGCCTACGAGCAGTACTTC. Protein sequence: CASSLEWGRAYEQYF.

The chain recombines TRBV10-3 with TRBJ2-7; 11 nucleotides match TRBD2. Germline V lookup: CDR1 ENHRY, CDR2 SYGVKD. CDR3 size: 16 residues. V shed 0 bases, J shed 4 bases, and the junction held 5 bases outside the gene matches. CDR3 residues: CAISESNSGGAYEQYF. CDR3 sequence (DNA): TGTGCCATCAGTGAGTCGAATAGCGGGGGGGCATACGAGCAGTACTTC.

The chain carries TRBV5-6 and TRBJ1-4; D gene uncertain. Trimming took 2 bases from V and 0 from J, leaving 11 bases between them. The germline V gene has CDR1 SGHDT and CDR2 YYEEEE. The CDR3 sequence is 16 residues long. The CDR3 DNA follows: TGTGCCAGCAGCTTTGGACGGATTGCAACTAATGAAAAACTGTTTTTT. Translated: CASSFGRIATNEKLFF.

CDR3 nucleotides: TGTGCCAGCAGCCAAGATAGCGACGAGCAGTACTTC. Protein product: CASSQDSDEQYF. The V and J genes are TRBV3-1 and TRBJ2-7; D is possibly TRBD2 (5 bases). V lost 0 bases to trimming and J lost 5 bases, with 5 bases between them. Per the germline V gene, CDR1 is LGHDT and CDR2 is YNNKEL (reference sequence). The CDR3 covers 12 residues.

The chain carries TRBV7-3 and TRBJ2-3, with 8 bases lining up with TRBD1. The V gene's germline CDR1 is SGHTA and CDR2 FQGTGA. The CDR3 loop spans 15 amino acids. Germline trimming cut 5 bases from V and 2 bases from J; bases unmatched to any gene: 6. The CDR3 bases are TGTGCCAGCAGCAAAGGACAGGGAAACACAGATACGCAGTATTTT. Translated, it gives CASSKGQGNTDTQYF.

V gene TRBV4-3 combines with J gene TRBJ2-3; 12 bases match TRBD2. The ends lost 0 bases at V and 5 bases at J; junction bases unmatched: 9. The germline V gene has CDR1 LGHNA and CDR2 YSLEER. The CDR3 sequence is 18 residues long. The chain's CDR3 is CASSQDLLAGGVLDTQYF. Written as DNA, the CDR3 is TGCGCCAGCAGCCAAGATTTACTAGCGGGGGGAGTATTAGATACGCAGTATTTT.

The gene calls are TRBV4-1 and TRBJ2-1; D uncertain. Trimming took 3 bases from V and 10 from J, leaving 13 bases between them. CDR3 length: 13 amino acids. CDR1 and CDR2 from the germline V gene are MGHRA and YSYEKL. CDR3 loop: CASSQVYSREQFF. The CDR3 DNA is TGCGCCAGCAGCCAGGTATACTCTCGGGAGCAGTTCTTC.

This clonotype was seen at least ten times. V is TRBV20-1 and J is TRBJ2-7; the match to TRBD1 covers 8 bases. Trimming removed 6 bases from V and 3 bases from J; junction bases left unmatched: 7. Germline assignment: CDR1 DFQATT and CDR2 SNEGSKA (reference sequence). The CDR3 spans 13 residues. The CDR3 DNA sequence: TGCAGTGCCCAGACAGGGGTCGGCTACGAGCAGTACTTC. Protein sequence: CSAQTGVGYEQYF.

As regards this clonotype: One junction end disagrees with the germline gene, perhaps due to a read error. The chain joins TRBV19 to TRBJ1-2, with 10 bases lining up with TRBD1. The CDR3 is 14 residues long. Per the germline V gene, CDR1 is LNHDA and CDR2 is SQIVND (reference sequence). In nucleotides, the CDR3 is TGTGCCAGTAGGACAGGGGGCATCGACTATCGCTACACCTTC. Translated: CASRTGGIDYRYTF.

The chain employs TRBV19 and TRBJ1-5; D is unclear. With 3 bases removed from V and 9 bases from J, the gap between germline ends came to 9 bases. Looked up from germline, CDR1 is LNHDA and CDR2 is SQIVND (reference sequence). CDR3 length equals 12 residues. CDR3 in amino acids: CASSISSWPQHF. CDR3 DNA: TGTGCCAGTAGTATTAGTTCCTGGCCCCAGCATTTT. Together with reference TRBV19 and TRBJ1-5, the CDR3 gives the full variable domain: DGGITQSPKYLFRKEGQNVTLSCEQNLNHDAMYWYRQDPGQGLRLIYYSQIVNDFQKGDIAEGYSVSREKKESFPLTVTSAQKNPTAFYLCASSISSWPQHFGDGTRLSIL.

This clonotype was counted ten times or more. DNA of the CDR3: TGTGCCAGCAGTTTATCGGTGGCCAGGGATAACACTGAAGCTTTCTTT. Protein product: CASSLSVARDNTEAFF. The rearrangement joins TRBV28 to TRBJ1-1, with a tentative D call TRBD1 (5 bases). In germline, CDR1 is MDHEN, CDR2 SYDVKM. There are 16 residues in the CDR3. The V gene lost 1 base and the J gene lost 2 bases, with 14 bases spanning the gap. The whole variable domain, remainder taken from reference TRBV28 and TRBJ1-1, is DVKVTQSSRYLVKRTGEKVFLECVQDMDHENMFWYRQDPGLGLRLIYFSYDVKMKEKGDIPEGYSVSREKKERFSLILESASTNQTSMYLCASSLSVARDNTEAFFGQGTRLTVV.

Ten or more counts support this clonotype. This sequence joins TRBV14 and TRBJ1-2; no firm D call. CDR3 length: 13 amino acids. Trimming removed 1 base at V and 7 bases at J, with 10 bases between. Germline V gene data show CDR1 as SGHDN and CDR2 as FVKESK. The CDR3 loop reads CASSQVGVSGYTF. CDR3 bases: TGTGCCAGCAGCCAAGTGGGAGTCTCTGGCTACACCTTC.

Points on this clonotype: One base away lies a much larger clone, so this may be a sequencing read error. The chain is built from TRBV11-2 and TRBJ2-2; unclear D gene. Between the trimmed V and J ends, which lost 0 bases and 10 bases, there was a span of 9 bases. The CDR3 length is 13 residues. Looked up from germline, CDR1 is SGHAT and CDR2 is FQNNGV. CDR3 DNA: TGTGCCAGCAGCTTAGATTTGCCCGAGGAGCTGTTTTTT. This translates into CASSLDLPEELFF.

This clonotype appeared many times. The chain links TRBV15 to TRBJ1-5, with unresolved D. Trimming left V 0 bases short and J 4 bases short, with 7 bases between. Germline V gene sequence: CDR1 LNHNV, CDR2 YYDKDF (reference sequence). This CDR3 is built from 14 residues. CDR3: CATSRDRGNQPQHF. The CDR3 bases are TGTGCCACCAGCAGAGATCGGGGAAATCAGCCCCAGCATTTT.

This chain connects TRBV7-6 to TRBJ2-1; 9 bases align to TRBD1. V gave up 2 bases and J gave up 4 bases; unmatched junction bases: 3. CDR1 is SGHVS and CDR2 is FNYEAQ in the germline V gene. The CDR3 spans 15 residues. CDR3 nucleotides: TGTGCCAGCAGCTTAAACAGGGGGCCTTACAATGAGCAGTTCTTC. Amino acid sequence: CASSLNRGPYNEQFF.

This clonotype was recorded at least ten times. This chain uses TRBV7-6 with TRBJ2-3; D call uncertain. The germline V gene encodes CDR1 SGHVS and CDR2 FNYEAQ. The CDR3 spans 15 residues. Deletions cut 5 bases from V and 5 bases from J, with 17 bases between. The CDR3 region is CASSRSQTPGDTQYF. The CDR3 DNA is TGTGCCAGCAGCCGATCACAGACCCCAGGAGATACGCAGTATTTT.

This clonotype has ten or more counts. CDR3 residues: CATSSLKRNEKLFF. The CDR3 DNA reads TGTGCCACCAGCAGTTTGAAGAGGAATGAAAAACTGTTTTTT. J is TRBJ1-4 and V is TRBV15; D remains ambiguous. Germline V gene sequence: CDR1 LNHNV, CDR2 YYDKDF (reference sequence). CDR3 size: 14 residues. Trimming cost V 3 bases and J 5 bases, with 10 bases left between them.